This TCR beta chain was identified during a study of blood T cell repertoires in COVID-19. Looking at the study overall: The study drew acute and convalescent COVID-19 samples from the United States, Italy and Spain. T cells, B-cell-depleted T cells, or PBMCs supplied cDNA or gDNA.

Trimming shortened V by 6 bases and J by 6 bases, and 12 bases separated the two germline ends. Germline V gene lookup returns CDR1 DFQATT and CDR2 SNEGSKA (reference sequence). The CDR3 consists of 11 residues. In the source study's methods: By means of reference gene primer amplification, nucleated cell counts were estimated. The data were produced by immunoSEQ multiplex PCR, yet TCRdb's version contains in-frame clones alone and is incomplete. V and J calls and clone size are those listed in that table; D and trimming were worked out from the DNA. The sample holds fewer than 7,500 clones, 75% to 90% seen once.

The rearrangement uses TRBV20-1 and TRBJ2-7; D is perhaps TRBD2 (7 bases). Source material: peripheral blood. The clonotype originates from a human donor with active COVID-19. The donor label of this sample is uncertain. CDR3 amino acids: CSAVGGGEQYF. CDR3 nucleotide sequence: TGCAGTGCGGTAGGGGGGGGCGAGCAGTACTTC.